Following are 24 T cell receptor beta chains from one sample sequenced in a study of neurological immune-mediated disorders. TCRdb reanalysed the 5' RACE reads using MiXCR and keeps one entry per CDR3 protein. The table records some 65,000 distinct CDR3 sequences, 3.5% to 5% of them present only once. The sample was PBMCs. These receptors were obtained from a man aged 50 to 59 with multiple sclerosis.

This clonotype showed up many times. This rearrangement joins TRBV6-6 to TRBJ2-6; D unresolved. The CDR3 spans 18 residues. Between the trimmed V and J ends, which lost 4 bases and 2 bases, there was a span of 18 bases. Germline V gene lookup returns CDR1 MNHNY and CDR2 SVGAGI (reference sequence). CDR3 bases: TGTGCCAGCAGTTCGCGCAGACCGAAAGTGGCTGGGGCCAACGTCCTGACTTTC. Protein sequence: CASSSRRPKVAGANVLTF.

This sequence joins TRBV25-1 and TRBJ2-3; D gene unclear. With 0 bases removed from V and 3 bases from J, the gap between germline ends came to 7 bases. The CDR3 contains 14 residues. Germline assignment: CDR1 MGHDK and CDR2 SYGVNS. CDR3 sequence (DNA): TGTGCCAGCAGTGAATATAAGGGAACAGATACGCAGTATTTT. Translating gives CASSEYKGTDTQYF. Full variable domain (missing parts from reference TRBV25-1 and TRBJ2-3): EADIYQTPRYLVIGTGKKITLECSQTMGHDKMYWYQQDPGMELHLIHYSYGVNSTEKGDLSSESTVSRIRTEHFPLTLESARPSHTSQYLCASSEYKGTDTQYFGPGTRLTVL.

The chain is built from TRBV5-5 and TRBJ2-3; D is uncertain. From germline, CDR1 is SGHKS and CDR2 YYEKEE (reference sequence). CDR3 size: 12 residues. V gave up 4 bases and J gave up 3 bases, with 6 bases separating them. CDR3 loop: CASSPKTDTQYF. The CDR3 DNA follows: TGTGCCAGCAGCCCTAAGACAGATACGCAGTATTTT.

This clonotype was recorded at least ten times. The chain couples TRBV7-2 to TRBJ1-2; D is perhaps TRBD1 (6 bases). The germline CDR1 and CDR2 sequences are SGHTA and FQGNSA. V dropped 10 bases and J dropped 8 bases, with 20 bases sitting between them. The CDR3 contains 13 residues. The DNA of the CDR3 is TGTGCCACCCACAGGGTGGGGGTGCGAGGCTACACCTTC. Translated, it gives CATHRVGVRGYTF.

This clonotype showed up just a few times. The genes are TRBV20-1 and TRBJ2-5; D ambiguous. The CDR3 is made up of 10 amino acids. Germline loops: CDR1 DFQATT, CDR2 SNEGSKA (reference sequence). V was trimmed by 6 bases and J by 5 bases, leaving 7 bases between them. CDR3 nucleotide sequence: TGCAGTGCGGCGTTGGAGACCCAGTACTTC. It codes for CSAALETQYF.

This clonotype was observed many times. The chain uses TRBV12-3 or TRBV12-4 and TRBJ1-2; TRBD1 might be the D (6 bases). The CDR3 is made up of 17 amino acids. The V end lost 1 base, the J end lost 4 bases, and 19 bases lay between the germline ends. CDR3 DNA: TGTGCCAGCAGTTTAGTAGGGGGAAGGAATCAGCGCTATGGCTACACCTTC. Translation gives CASSLVGGRNQRYGYTF.

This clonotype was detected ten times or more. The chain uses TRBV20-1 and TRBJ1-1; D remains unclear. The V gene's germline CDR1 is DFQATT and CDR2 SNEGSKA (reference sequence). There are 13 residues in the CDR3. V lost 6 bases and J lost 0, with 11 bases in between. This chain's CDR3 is CSAQSLVNTEAFF. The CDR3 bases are TGCAGTGCACAGTCGCTGGTGAACACTGAAGCTTTCTTT.

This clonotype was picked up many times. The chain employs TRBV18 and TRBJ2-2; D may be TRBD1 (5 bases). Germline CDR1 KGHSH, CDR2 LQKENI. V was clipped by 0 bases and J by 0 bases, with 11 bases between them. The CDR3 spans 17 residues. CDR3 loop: CASSPPTDNSNTGELFF. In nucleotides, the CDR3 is TGTGCCAGCTCACCACCCACGGACAACTCGAACACCGGGGAGCTGTTTTTT. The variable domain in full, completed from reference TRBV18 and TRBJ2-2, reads NAGVMQNPRHLVRRRGQEARLRCSPMKGHSHVYWYRQLPEEGLKFMVYLQKENIIDESGMPKERFSAEFPKEGPSILRIQQVVRGDSAAYFCASSPPTDNSNTGELFFGEGSRLTVL.

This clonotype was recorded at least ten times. In DNA, the CDR3 is TGTGCCAGCAGTGAAACATCCTACGAGCAGTACGTC. This gives the protein CASSETSYEQYV. V usage is TRBV6-1 and J usage is TRBJ2-7, with unresolved D. There are 12 residues in the CDR3. Per germline, CDR1 MNHNS and CDR2 SASEGT. Deletions cut 2 bases from V and 1 base from J, with 3 bases between.

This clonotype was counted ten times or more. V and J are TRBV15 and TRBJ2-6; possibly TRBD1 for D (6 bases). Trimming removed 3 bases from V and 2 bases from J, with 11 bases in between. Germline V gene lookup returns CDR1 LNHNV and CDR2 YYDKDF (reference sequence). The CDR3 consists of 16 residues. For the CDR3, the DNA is TGTGCCACCAGCAGTCTACCAGGGGCTGGGGCCAACGTCCTGACTTTC. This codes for CATSSLPGAGANVLTF.

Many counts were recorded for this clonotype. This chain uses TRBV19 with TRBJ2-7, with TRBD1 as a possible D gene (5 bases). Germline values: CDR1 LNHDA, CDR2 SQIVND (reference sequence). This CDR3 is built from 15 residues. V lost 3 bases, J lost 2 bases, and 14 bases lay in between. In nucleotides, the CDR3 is TGTGCCAGTAGTATTTACCCCGGACACACCTACGAGCAGTACTTC. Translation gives CASSIYPGHTYEQYF.

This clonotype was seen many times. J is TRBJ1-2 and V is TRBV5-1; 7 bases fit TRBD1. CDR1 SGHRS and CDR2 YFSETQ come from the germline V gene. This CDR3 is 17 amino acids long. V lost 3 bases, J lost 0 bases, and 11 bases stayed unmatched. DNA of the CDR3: TGCGCCAGCAGCTCGATGCCCCGACAGGGCACTAACTATGGCTACACCTTC. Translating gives CASSSMPRQGTNYGYTF.

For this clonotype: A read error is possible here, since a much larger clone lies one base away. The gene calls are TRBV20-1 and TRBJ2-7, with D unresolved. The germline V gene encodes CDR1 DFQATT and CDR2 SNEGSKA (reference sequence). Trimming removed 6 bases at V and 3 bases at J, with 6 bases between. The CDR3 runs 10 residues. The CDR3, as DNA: TGCAGTGCAAAGAGCTACGAGCAGTACTTC. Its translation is CSAKSYEQYF.

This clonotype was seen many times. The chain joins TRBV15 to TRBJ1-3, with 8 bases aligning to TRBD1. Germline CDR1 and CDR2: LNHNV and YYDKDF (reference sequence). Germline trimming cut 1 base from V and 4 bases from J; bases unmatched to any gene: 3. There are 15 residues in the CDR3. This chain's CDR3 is CATSRGQGLGNTIYF. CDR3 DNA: TGTGCCACCAGCAGAGGACAGGGGCTAGGAAACACCATATATTTT.

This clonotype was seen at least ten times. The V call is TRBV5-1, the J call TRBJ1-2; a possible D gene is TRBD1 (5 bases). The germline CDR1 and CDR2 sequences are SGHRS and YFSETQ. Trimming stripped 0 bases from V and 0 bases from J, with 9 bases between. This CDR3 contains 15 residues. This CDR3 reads CASSLGGTSNYGYTF. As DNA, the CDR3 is TGCGCCAGCAGCTTGGGTGGGACTTCTAACTATGGCTACACCTTC.

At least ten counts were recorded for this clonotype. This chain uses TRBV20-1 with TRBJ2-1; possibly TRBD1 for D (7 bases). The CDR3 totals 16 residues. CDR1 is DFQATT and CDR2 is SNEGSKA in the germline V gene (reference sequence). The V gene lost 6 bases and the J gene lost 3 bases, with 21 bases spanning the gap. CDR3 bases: TGCAGTGCCGCCCAGGAGGAGGGACAGTACTACAATGAGCAGTTCTTC. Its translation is CSAAQEEGQYYNEQFF.

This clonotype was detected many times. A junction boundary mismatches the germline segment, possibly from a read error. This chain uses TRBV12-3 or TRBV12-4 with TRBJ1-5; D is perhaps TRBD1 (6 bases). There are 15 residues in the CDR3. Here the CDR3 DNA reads TGTGCCAGCAGCGCACAGAGGGACAATATTCAGCCCCAGAATTTT. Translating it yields CASSAQRDNIQPQNF.

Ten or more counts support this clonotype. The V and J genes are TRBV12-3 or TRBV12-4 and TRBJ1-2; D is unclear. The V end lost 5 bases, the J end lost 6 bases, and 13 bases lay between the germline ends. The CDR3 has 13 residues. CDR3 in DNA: TGTGCCAGCAGTCCAGATGTAGGTGATGGCTACACCTTC. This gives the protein CASSPDVGDGYTF.

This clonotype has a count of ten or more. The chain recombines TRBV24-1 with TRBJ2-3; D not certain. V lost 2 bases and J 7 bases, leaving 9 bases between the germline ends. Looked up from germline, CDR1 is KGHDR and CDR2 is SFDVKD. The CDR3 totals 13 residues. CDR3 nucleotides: TGTGCCACCAGTGATTCCCCCAGTTATACGCAGTATTTT. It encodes CATSDSPSYTQYF.

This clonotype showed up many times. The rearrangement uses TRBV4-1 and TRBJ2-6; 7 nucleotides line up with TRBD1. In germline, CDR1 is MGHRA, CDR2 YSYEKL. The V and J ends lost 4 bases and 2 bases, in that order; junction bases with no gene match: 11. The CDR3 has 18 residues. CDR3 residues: CASSPPGTDRAGANVLTF. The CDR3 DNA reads TGCGCCAGCAGCCCCCCCGGAACTGACAGGGCTGGGGCCAACGTCCTGACTTTC.

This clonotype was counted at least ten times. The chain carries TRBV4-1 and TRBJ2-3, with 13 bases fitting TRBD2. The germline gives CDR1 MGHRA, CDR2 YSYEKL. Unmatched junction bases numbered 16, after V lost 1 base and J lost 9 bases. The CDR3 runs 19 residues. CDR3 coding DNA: TGCGCCAGCAGCCAAGGACTAGCGGGGGGCCTAGCCCGTCGTCGGACGCAGTATTTT. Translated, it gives CASSQGLAGGLARRRTQYF.

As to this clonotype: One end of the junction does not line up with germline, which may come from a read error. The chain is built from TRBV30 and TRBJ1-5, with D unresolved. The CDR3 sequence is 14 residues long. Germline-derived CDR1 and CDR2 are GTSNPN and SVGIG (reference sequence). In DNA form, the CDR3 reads TGTGCCTGGAGTGAACAGCCAAGCAATCAGCCCCAGAATTTT. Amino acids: CAWSEQPSNQPQNF. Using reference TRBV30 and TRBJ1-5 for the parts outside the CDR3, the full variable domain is SQTIHQWPATLVQPVGSPLSLECTVEGTSNPNLYWYRQAAGRGLQLLFYSVGIGQISSEVPQNLSASRPQDRQFILSSKKLLLSDSGFYLCAWSEQPSNQPQNFGDGTRLSIL.

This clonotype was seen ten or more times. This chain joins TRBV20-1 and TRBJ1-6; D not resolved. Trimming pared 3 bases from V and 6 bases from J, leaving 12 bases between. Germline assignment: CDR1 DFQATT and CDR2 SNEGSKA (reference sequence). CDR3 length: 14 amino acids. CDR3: CSARSISLNSPLHF. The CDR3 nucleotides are TGCAGTGCTAGGTCGATCAGTCTTAATTCACCCCTCCACTTT.

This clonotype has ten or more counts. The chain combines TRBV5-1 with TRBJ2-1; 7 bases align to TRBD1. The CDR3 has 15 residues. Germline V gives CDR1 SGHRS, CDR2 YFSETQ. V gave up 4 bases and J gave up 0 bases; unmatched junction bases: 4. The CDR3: CASSAAGGSYNEQFF. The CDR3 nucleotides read TGCGCCAGCAGCGCTGCAGGGGGCTCCTACAATGAGCAGTTCTTC.